These T cell receptor beta chains were read from a single sample in a study of lymphopenia after photon versus proton radiotherapy. TCRdb keeps only in-frame clones here, not all; method: immunoSEQ multiplex PCR. The sample lists some 170,000 clones, 70% to 90% seen once, with approximately 4.6% in the top ten. The source was peripheral blood, collected from a patient treated with photon-based radiotherapy. The source is a man aged 50 or older with gastric cancer. Each CDR3 is given with its conserved first and last residue. D genes are given only for firm matches. Clone size appears in some rows only: once, few, many, or a class for an expanded clone.

NA TRBJ2-4 NA TRBV20-1 CSANRGNIQYF TGCAGTGCCAACAGAGGGAACATTCAGTACTTC
NA TRBJ2-5 NA TRBV10-2 CASRTGVSQETQYF TGCGCCAGCAGGACAGGCGTTTCCCAAGAGACCCAGTACTTC
TRBD1 TRBJ2-7 once TRBV6-5 CASSLTGGEYEQYF TGTGCCAGCAGCCTTACAGGGGGAGAATACGAGCAGTACTTC
TRBD2 TRBJ2-1 NA TRBV30 CAWRLAGGYNEQFF TGTGCCTGGAGACTAGCGGGAGGCTACAATGAGCAGTTCTTC
NA TRBJ1-5 once TRBV6-5 CASSPRWGDNQPQHF TGTGCCAGCAGTCCCAGATGGGGGGACAATCAGCCCCAGCATTTT
NA TRBJ2-1 NA TRBV2 CASSPYNEQFF TGTGCCAGCAGTCCTTACAATGAGCAGTTCTTC
NA TRBJ2-7 NA TRBV27 CASSFSYEQYF TGTGCCAGCAGTTTCTCCTACGAGCAGTACTTC
NA TRBJ2-7 NA TRBV18 CASSPLPPGGEQYF TGTGCCAGCTCACCGTTACCCCCCGGGGGCGAGCAGTACTTC
TRBD1 TRBJ2-7 NA TRBV18 CASSPLGQGVYEQYF TGTGCCAGCTCACCACTCGGACAGGGAGTGTACGAGCAGTACTTC
NA TRBJ2-5 NA TRBV5-1 CASSFWLGETQYF TGCGCCAGCAGCTTTTGGTTGGGAGAGACCCAGTACTTC
NA TRBJ1-5 few TRBV5-4 CASSWRAGNNQPQHF TGTGCCAGCAGCTGGCGGGCAGGGAACAATCAGCCCCAGCATTTT
NA TRBJ1-5 NA TRBV28 CASSPTGGLNQPQHF TGTGCCAGCAGCCCAACCGGGGGGCTCAATCAGCCCCAGCATTTT
NA TRBJ1-1 NA TRBV5-1 CASSLGVWGQNTEAFF TGCGCCAGCAGCTTAGGCGTCTGGGGTCAGAACACTGAAGCTTTCTTT
NA TRBJ2-3 NA TRBV7-8 CASRHLWIASSSTDTQYF TGTGCCAGCAGGCACCTCTGGATTGCGTCCTCTAGCACAGATACGCAGTATTTT
TRBD2 TRBJ2-3 NA TRBV7-2 CASTRLAVTDTQYF TGTGCCAGCACTCGACTAGCGGTCACAGATACGCAGTATTTT
TRBD1 TRBJ2-3 NA TRBV6-4 CVSSEQQGDTQYF TGTGTCAGCAGTGAACAACAGGGGGATACGCAGTATTTT